Described below is a single T cell receptor beta chain sequence and its context. These data come from a study of blood T cell repertoires in COVID-19. The wider study: Donors in the United States, Italy and Spain gave samples during acute or convalescent COVID-19. T cells, B-cell-depleted T cells, or PBMCs provided the cDNA or gDNA that served as material.

Per the authors' pipeline: Reference gene primers were amplified, and this amplification served to estimate nucleated cell counts. Sequenced by immunoSEQ multiplex PCR; TCRdb stores in-frame clones only, minus some. From that table come the V and J calls and clone size; the DNA was used to work out D and trimming. This table has about 150,000 clones, about 77% appearing once. CDR1 and CDR2 (germline): SGHNT, YYREEE (reference sequence). The CDR3 has 14 amino acids. Trimming took 4 bases from V and 5 from J, leaving 12 bases between them. The V and J genes are TRBV5-4 and TRBJ1-4, with a tentative D call TRBD1 (5 bases). Input material: peripheral blood. This TCR came from an elderly woman with acute or convalescent COVID-19. CDR3 loop: CASSPGGVNEKLFF. The CDR3 DNA reads as TGTGCCAGCAGCCCGGGGGGGGTGAATGAAAAACTGTTTTTT.